This T cell receptor (beta chain) was recorded in a study of patients and donors after allogeneic stem cell transplantation. The CDR3 totals 15 residues. With 3 bases clipped from V and 4 bases from J, the junction kept 5 bases outside the gene matches. The germline V gene encodes CDR1 LGHNT and CDR2 FRNRAP. TCRdb used MiXCR to reprocess the RT-PCR reads, holding one entry per CDR3 protein. This table has 390,000 or so distinct CDR3 sequences, roughly 17% appearing once. This clonotype was detected a few times. Sequenced material: blood, either unsorted or a sorted T cell fraction (not recorded which). The rearrangement uses TRBV12-5 and TRBJ2-7; 11 bases align to TRBD2. This receptor was obtained from a human donor who was either an allogeneic HSCT recipient or a stem cell or donor lymphocyte infusion donor (not recorded which). It is not recorded whose cells these are; they may come from a transplant donor. The CDR3 spells CASGLGLAGHYEQYF. The CDR3 DNA reads as TGTGCTAGTGGTTTAGGACTAGCGGGTCATTACGAGCAGTACTTC. Drawing the rest from reference TRBV12-5 and TRBJ2-7, the complete variable domain is DARVTQTPRHKVTEMGQEVTMRCQPILGHNTVFWYRQTMMQGLELLAYFRNRAPLDDSGMPKDRFSAEMPDATLATLKIQPSEPRDSAVYFCASGLGLAGHYEQYFGPGTRLTVT.